The present T cell receptor beta chain was sequenced within a study of cytomegalovirus exposure and HLA in healthy donors. Study-wide results and caveats: A list of about 160 TCR beta chains associated with cytomegalovirus was given.

As regards this clone: Its antigen remains unidentified.

Generated by immunoSEQ multiplex PCR, the TCRdb table keeps only in-frame clones and is missing some. The sample has 90,000 to 150,000 clones; approximately 81% are singletons. What was sequenced was PBMCs. The clonotype comes from a woman aged 25-40 years in good health and CMV-seronegative.

For the CDR3, the DNA is TGTGCCTGGGGCCTGGGGACAGGGTGGAATGAAAAACTGTTTTTT. Encoded protein: CAWGLGTGWNEKLFF. The chain combines TRBV30 with TRBJ1-4, with TRBD1 matching over 9 bases. The CDR3 sequence is 15 residues long. Germline CDR1 is GTSNPN and CDR2 is SVGIG (reference sequence). J gave up 5 bases and V 5 bases, and 9 bases lay outside the gene matches.